These T cell receptor beta chains were read from a single sample in a study of neurological immune-mediated disorders. TCRdb reprocessed the 5' RACE reads with MiXCR, giving one entry per CDR3 protein. The data contain around 70,000 distinct CDR3 sequences, around 5.2% of them singletons. The sequenced sample was PBMCs. The receptor set was obtained from a woman under 40 with multiple sclerosis. CDR3s include the opening cysteine and the closing phenylalanine or tryptophan. A D gene is named only where the DNA matches it firmly. Clone size is not always given. Where it is, it says once, few, many or a class for expanded clones.

J gene | clone size | D gene | V gene | CDR3 protein | CDR3 DNA
TRBJ2-3 | many | - | TRBV10-3 | CAIRSGTDYNTQYF | TGTGCCATCCGGTCCGGGACTGACTACAATACGCAGTATTTT
TRBJ2-1 | medium-sized | TRBD1 | TRBV5-5 | CASREEGQGVGGEQFF | TGTGCCAGCAGAGAAGAAGGACAGGGGGTCGGCGGTGAGCAGTTCTTC
TRBJ1-1 | many | - | TRBV12-3/TRBV12-4 | CASTRDGGAPEAFF | TGTGCCAGCACCCGTGACGGGGGCGCCCCTGAAGCTTTCTTT
TRBJ2-4 | many | TRBD2 | TRBV5-1 | CASSLVPASGGDIQYF | TGCGCCAGCAGCTTGGTCCCCGCTAGCGGGGGGGACATTCAGTACTTC
TRBJ2-6 | many | - | TRBV20-1 | CSAGSGANVLTF | TGCAGTGCGGGCTCTGGGGCCAACGTCCTGACTTTC
TRBJ1-5 | - | - | TRBV20-1 | CSASVPWTGSNQPQNF | TGCAGTGCTAGCGTCCCGTGGACGGGTAGCAATCAGCCCCAGAATTTT
TRBJ1-1 | many | - | TRBV20-1 | CSATTAWGVTEAFF | TGCAGTGCTACCACAGCCTGGGGAGTTACTGAAGCTTTCTTT
TRBJ1-1 | many | - | TRBV6-6 | CASSYPPRGNLEAFF | TGTGCCAGCAGTTACCCGCCCCGGGGGAACCTTGAAGCTTTCTTT
TRBJ1-2 | few | - | TRBV12-3/TRBV12-4 | CASLNPGLVNYGYTF | TGTGCCAGCCTAAACCCGGGCCTTGTAAACTATGGCTACACCTTC
TRBJ2-3 | many | - | TRBV5-1 | CASSSAWQVTQYF | TGCGCCAGCAGCTCCGCATGGCAGGTTACGCAGTATTTT
TRBJ2-5 | many | - | TRBV5-1 | CASSLTSPQETQYF | TGCGCCAGCAGCTTGACGAGTCCCCAAGAGACCCAGTACTTC
TRBJ1-6 | many | TRBD1 | TRBV7-2 | CASSSAPTGKNSPLHF | TGTGCCAGCAGCTCAGCCCCGACAGGGAAAAATTCACCCCTCCACTTT
TRBJ1-1 | many | - | TRBV12-3/TRBV12-4 | CASSQLRAVGEAFF | TGTGCCAGCAGTCAACTAAGAGCGGTGGGTGAAGCTTTCTTT
TRBJ2-1 | few | TRBD2 | TRBV9 | CASSAPTSGGGNEQFF | TGTGCCAGCAGCGCACCTACTAGCGGGGGTGGAAATGAGCAGTTCTTC
TRBJ2-3 | many | - | TRBV7-6 | CASSLDSGTDTQYF | TGTGCCAGCAGCTTAGATTCCGGGACAGATACGCAGTATTTT
TRBJ1-2 | - | - | TRBV15 | CATSRTTPGSNGYTF | TGTGCCACCAGCAGAACTACCCCCGGTTCGAATGGCTACACCTTC
TRBJ2-5 | many | - | TRBV25-1 | CASSEYIQETQYF | TGTGCCAGCAGTGAATACATACAAGAGACCCAGTACTTC
TRBJ1-2 | few | - | TRBV7-3 | CASSLGRKTEGGYTF | TGTGCCAGCAGCTTAGGGCGGAAGACCGAGGGGGGCTACACCTTC
TRBJ1-4 | few | - | TRBV4-2 | CASSQDRGHNEKLFF | TGTGCCAGCAGCCAGGATCGGGGGCATAATGAAAAACTGTTTTTT
TRBJ2-7 | - | TRBD2 | TRBV29-1 | CSVSPSGGSSEQYF | TGCAGCGTTAGTCCTAGCGGGGGGTCCAGCGAGCAGTACTTC
TRBJ2-1 | many | - | TRBV19 | CASSTGTYNEQFF | TGTGCCAGTAGCACTGGGACCTACAATGAGCAGTTCTTC
TRBJ2-3 | - | TRBD2 | TRBV2 | CASSERLAGGTDTQYF | TGTGCCAGCAGTGAAAGACTAGCGGGGGGCACAGATACGCAGTATTTT
TRBJ2-6 | many | - | TRBV4-1 | CASSPDPRDSRANVLTF | TGCGCCAGCAGCCCGGATCCTAGGGACTCACGAGCCAACGTCCTGACTTTC
TRBJ2-4 | many | TRBD2 | TRBV4-2 | CASSQDPASGGNIQYF | TGTGCCAGCAGCCAAGATCCGGCTAGCGGGGGAAACATTCAGTACTTC
TRBJ2-3 | - | - | TRBV18 | CASSPPHRATDTQYF | TGTGCCAGCTCACCACCTCACAGGGCCACAGATACGCAGTATTTT
TRBJ1-2 | many | - | TRBV20-1 | CSGPSRDQPYGYTF | TGCAGTGGTCCTTCCCGGGACCAGCCCTATGGCTACACCTTC
TRBJ2-3 | many | - | TRBV11-2 | CASSLLAGGTDTQYF | TGTGCCAGCAGCTTACTGGCAGGGGGCACAGATACGCAGTATTTT
TRBJ2-5 | many | - | TRBV20-1 | CSARDPAQTQYF | TGCAGTGCTAGAGACCCCGCCCAGACCCAGTACTTC
TRBJ2-7 | - | TRBD1 | TRBV4-1 | CASSPGQEAYEQYF | TGCGCCAGCAGCCCGGGACAGGAAGCCTACGAGCAGTACTTC
TRBJ1-2 | many | - | TRBV5-1 | CASSSVPNYGYTF | TGCGCCAGCAGCTCCGTCCCTAACTATGGCTACACCTTC
TRBJ1-2 | few | - | TRBV19 | CASRRTGRSDGYTF | TGTGCCAGTAGGAGGACGGGTAGGAGCGATGGCTACACCTTC
TRBJ2-1 | many | - | TRBV20-1 | CSARPKAGSHNEQFF | TGCAGTGCTAGACCTAAGGCAGGTAGTCACAATGAGCAGTTCTTC
TRBJ2-4 | many | - | TRBV3-1 | CASSQDGGSGYRGIQYF | TGTGCCAGCAGCCAAGATGGTGGCTCAGGGTACCGTGGCATTCAGTACTTC
TRBJ1-2 | - | - | TRBV6-5 | CASSSVANYGYTF | TGTGCCAGCAGTTCAGTTGCTAACTATGGCTACACCTTC
TRBJ1-5 | many | TRBD1 | TRBV5-1 | CASSLEPGQSNQPQHF | TGCGCCAGCAGCTTGGAGCCGGGACAGAGCAATCAGCCCCAGCATTTT